This T cell receptor beta chain was captured in a study of shared clonotypes between healthy human individuals. Study-wide results and caveats: Despite large depth, rarefaction showed incomplete sorted-subset sequencing.

In germline, CDR1 is MNHEY, CDR2 SMNVEV (reference sequence). This CDR3 is built from 15 residues. The ends lost 5 bases at V and 7 bases at J; junction bases unmatched: 8. Using immunoSEQ multiplex PCR, the repertoire was profiled, and TCRdb retains in-frame clones only, with some absent. The sample holds a few million clones, just under 95% seen once. In the naive CD8 group, cells lacked CD45RO and were positively selected for CCR7, so terminally differentiated effector memory CD45RA+ cells were left out. As regards this clone: Its specificity is not known.

The chain couples TRBV27 to TRBJ2-2, with 9 bases fitting TRBD1. The TCR originated in a man aged 18 to 29 in good health. Some clones in this sample may be carry-over from other donors' samples. The specimen sequenced was naive CD8+ T cells from PBMCs. CDR3 in DNA: TGTGCCAGCAGTCTCCGGGACAGGGTGGGCGGGGAGCTGTTTTTT. Residues: CASSLRDRVGGELFF.